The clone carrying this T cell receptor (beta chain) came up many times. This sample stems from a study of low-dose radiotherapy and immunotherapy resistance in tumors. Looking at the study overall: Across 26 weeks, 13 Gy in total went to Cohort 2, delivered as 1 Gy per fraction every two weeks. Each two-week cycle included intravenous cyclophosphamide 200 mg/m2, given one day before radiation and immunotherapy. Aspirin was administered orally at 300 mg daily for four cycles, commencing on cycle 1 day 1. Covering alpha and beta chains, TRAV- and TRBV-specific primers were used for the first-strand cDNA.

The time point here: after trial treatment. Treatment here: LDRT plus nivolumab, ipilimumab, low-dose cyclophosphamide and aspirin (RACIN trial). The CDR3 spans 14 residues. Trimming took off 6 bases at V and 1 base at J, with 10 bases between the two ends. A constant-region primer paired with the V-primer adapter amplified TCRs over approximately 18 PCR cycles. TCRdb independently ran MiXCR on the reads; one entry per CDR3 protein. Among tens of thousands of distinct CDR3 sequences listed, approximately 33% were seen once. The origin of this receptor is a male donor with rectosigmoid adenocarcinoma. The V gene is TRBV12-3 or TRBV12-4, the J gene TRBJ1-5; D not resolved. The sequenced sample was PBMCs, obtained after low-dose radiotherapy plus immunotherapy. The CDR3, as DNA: TGTGCCAGCAGGTTTACGGGGAGCAATCAGCCCCAGCATTTT. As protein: CASRFTGSNQPQHF.